The 26 T cell receptor beta chains below were found in one sample sequenced in a study of blood T cell repertoires in COVID-19. Measured with immunoSEQ multiplex PCR; TCRdb has only the in-frame clones, and not every one. The repertoire holds about 65,000 clones, with around 90% as singletons. The sequenced material came from peripheral blood. Receptors originate from a man aged 55 to 70 with acute or convalescent COVID-19.

The chain joins TRBV10-2 to TRBJ1-2; TRBD1 is a possible D gene (6 bases). The CDR3 is 15 residues long. Germline V gives CDR1 WSHSY, CDR2 SAAADI. Trimming cost V 3 bases and J 6 bases, with 17 bases left between them. The CDR3, as DNA: TGCGCCAGCAGTGACAGGGGTTTGGGTAGTCATGGCTACACCTTC. Residues: CASSDRGLGSHGYTF.

In this sample, this clone turned up once. The J gene is TRBJ2-1, the V gene TRBV5-4; 15 bases line up with TRBD2. Per germline, CDR1 SGHNT and CDR2 YYREEE (reference sequence). This CDR3 region has 16 residues. The ends lost 4 bases at V and 7 bases at J; junction bases unmatched: 6. CDR3 residues: CASSQRTSGGANEQFF. The CDR3 nucleotides read TGTGCCAGCAGCCAACGGACTAGCGGGGGGGCAAATGAGCAGTTCTTC. The variable domain in full, completed from reference TRBV5-4 and TRBJ2-1, reads ETGVTQSPTHLIKTRGQQVTLRCSSQSGHNTVSWYQQALGQGPQFIFQYYREEENGRGNFPPRFSGLQFPNYSSELNVNALELDDSALYLCASSQRTSGGANEQFFGPGTRLTVL.

A few counts support this clone. In DNA, the CDR3 is TGTGCCAGCAGCCTGACAGGGGTCAATCAGCCCCAGCATTTT. Its translation is CASSLTGVNQPQHF. The J gene is TRBJ1-5, the V gene TRBV5-6; 8 positions agree with TRBD1. This CDR3 comprises 14 residues. V was pared by 4 bases and J by 3 bases, with 3 bases of the junction left unmatched. CDR1 and CDR2 from the germline V gene are SGHDT and YYEEEE. The entire variable domain, with the rest obtained from reference TRBV5-6 and TRBJ1-5, is as follows: DAGVTQSPTHLIKTRGQQVTLRCSPKSGHDTVSWYQQALGQGPQFIFQYYEEEERQRGNFPDRFSGHQFPNYSSELNVNALLLGDSALYLCASSLTGVNQPQHFGDGTRLSIL.

The rearrangement uses TRBV5-1 and TRBJ1-3, with a tentative D call TRBD1 (5 bases). The CDR3 has 17 amino acids. The V end lost 1 base, the J end lost 0 bases, and 14 bases lay between the germline ends. Germline assignment: CDR1 SGHRS and CDR2 YFSETQ. The CDR3: CASSLSGAQVSGNTIYF. The CDR3 DNA follows: TGCGCCAGCAGCTTGAGTGGCGCACAGGTCTCTGGAAACACCATATATTTT. Using reference TRBV5-1 and TRBJ1-3 for the parts outside the CDR3, the full variable domain is KAGVTQTPRYLIKTRGQQVTLSCSPISGHRSVSWYQQTPGQGLQFLFEYFSETQRNKGNFPGRFSGRQFSNSRSEMNVSTLELGDSALYLCASSLSGAQVSGNTIYFGEGSWLTVV.

The chain couples TRBV3-1 (or the pseudogene TRBV3-2) to TRBJ1-3; weak D call: TRBD1 (6 bases). Germline V gives CDR1 LGHDT, CDR2 YNNKEL (reference sequence). The length of the CDR3 is 16 residues. Between the trimmed V and J ends, which lost 4 bases and 1 base, there was a span of 14 bases. The CDR3 reads CASSPWKDRSGNTIYF. The CDR3 DNA reads TGTGCCAGCAGCCCCTGGAAGGACAGATCTGGAAACACCATATATTTT.

J is TRBJ1-4 and V is TRBV29-1; D unclear. The CDR3 sequence is 12 residues long. Germline CDR1 is SQVTM and CDR2 is ANQGSEA. V was shortened by 6 bases and J by 3 bases, with 8 bases between the two germline ends. In DNA, the CDR3 is TGCAGCGTCGGCAGCGCTAATGAAAAACTGTTTTTT. This gives the protein CSVGSANEKLFF.

The V call is TRBV5-1, the J call TRBJ1-4, with D possibly matching TRBD1 (6 bases). CDR1 is SGHRS and CDR2 is YFSETQ in the germline V gene. The CDR3 loop spans 15 amino acids. Trimming took off 1 base at V and 4 bases at J, with 11 bases between the two ends. CDR3 nucleotides: TGCGCCAGCAGCTTGATCGGACAGAATAATGAAAAACTGTTTTTT. Amino acids: CASSLIGQNNEKLFF.

The rearrangement uses TRBV24-1 and TRBJ2-5; the D gene is possibly TRBD1 (6 bases). The V gene's germline CDR1 is KGHDR and CDR2 SFDVKD. Trimming stripped 3 bases from V and 3 bases from J, with 7 bases between. CDR3 length equals 13 residues. CDR3 DNA: TGTGCCACCAGTGATGGGGGCAAAGAGACCCAGTACTTC. The encoded protein is CATSDGGKETQYF.

The chain employs TRBV11-2 and TRBJ2-7; the D is unclear. V shed 0 bases and J shed 7 bases, with 4 bases lying between them. The CDR3 is 11 residues long. Looked up from germline, CDR1 is SGHAT and CDR2 is FQNNGV. The CDR3 loop reads CASSLDSEQYF. The CDR3, as DNA: TGTGCCAGCAGCTTAGACAGTGAGCAGTACTTC.

The chain recombines TRBV2 with TRBJ1-1; no firm D call. The V and J ends lost 9 bases and 1 base respectively, with 9 bases between them. Germline V gene lookup returns CDR1 SNHLY and CDR2 FYNNEI. CDR3 length: 12 amino acids. The DNA of the CDR3 is TGTGCCAGTCGATTCGGGAACACTGAAGCTTTCTTT. Translated: CASRFGNTEAFF.

This rearrangement joins TRBV7-2 to TRBJ2-3; 9 nucleotides agree with TRBD2. With V trimmed by 3 bases and J by 5 bases, 6 bases remained unmatched. Per germline, CDR1 SGHTA and CDR2 FQGNSA. The CDR3 has 15 residues. The chain's CDR3 is CASSFMASGEDTQYF. CDR3 DNA: TGTGCCAGCAGCTTCATGGCTAGCGGGGAAGATACGCAGTATTTT.

V usage is TRBV5-1 and J usage is TRBJ1-1, with 8 bases identical to TRBD1. This CDR3 comprises 14 residues. Germline V gene lookup returns CDR1 SGHRS and CDR2 YFSETQ. Trimming took 4 bases from V and 1 from J; bases not matched to a gene: 3. The CDR3 spells CASSRQGRNTEAFF. CDR3 coding DNA: TGCGCCAGCAGCCGACAGGGGAGGAACACTGAAGCTTTCTTT. Full variable domain (rest looked up from reference TRBV5-1 and TRBJ1-1): KAGVTQTPRYLIKTRGQQVTLSCSPISGHRSVSWYQQTPGQGLQFLFEYFSETQRNKGNFPGRFSGRQFSNSRSEMNVSTLELGDSALYLCASSRQGRNTEAFFGQGTRLTVV.

This clone is medium-sized by share. This chain links TRBV4-1 with TRBJ1-2; 7 nucleotides align to TRBD1. CDR1 is MGHRA and CDR2 is YSYEKL in the germline V gene. This CDR3 spans 17 amino acids. V was clipped by 0 bases and J by 5 bases; unmatched bases: 12. The CDR3 coding sequence is TGCGCCAGCAGCCAAGACGGGGCAGGGGGGATTCTTTATGGCTACACCTTC. Its protein is CASSQDGAGGILYGYTF.

V is TRBV11-2 and J is TRBJ2-1, with 9 positions matching TRBD1. Germline-derived CDR1 and CDR2 are SGHAT and FQNNGV. Trimming removed 3 bases from V and 15 bases from J; junction bases left unmatched: 12. The CDR3 sequence is 14 residues long. The CDR3 spells CASSLVPDRGWRFF. CDR3 in DNA: TGTGCCAGCAGCTTGGTCCCGGACAGGGGATGGAGGTTCTTC. The whole variable domain, filled in from reference TRBV11-2 and TRBJ2-1, reads EAGVAQSPRYKIIEKRQSVAFWCNPISGHATLYWYQQILGQGPKLLIQFQNNGVVDDSQLPKDRFSAERLKGVDSTLKIQPAKLEDSAVYLCASSLVPDRGWRFFGPGTRLTVL.

The chain carries TRBV9 and TRBJ1-6; TRBD1 agrees at 7 bases. The CDR3 extends over 17 amino acids. Germline CDR1 and CDR2: SGDLS and YYNGEE. V was pared by 0 bases and J by 10 bases, with 13 bases of the junction left unmatched. CDR3 region: CASSVDGTRGTRSPLHF. In nucleotides, the CDR3 is TGTGCCAGCAGCGTAGACGGGACCAGGGGGACAAGGTCACCCCTCCACTTT.

The gene calls are TRBV27 and TRBJ1-4, with TRBD1 matching over 8 bases. From germline, CDR1 is MNHEY and CDR2 SMNVEV (reference sequence). This CDR3 has 16 residues. J gave up 8 bases and V 0 bases, and 8 bases lay outside the gene matches. CDR3 sequence (DNA): TGTGCCAGCAGTTTATCAACGGACAGGGTCGGGGAAAAACTGTTTTTT. This gives the protein CASSLSTDRVGEKLFF.

J is TRBJ1-3 and V is TRBV6-1; D unresolved. The CDR3 loop spans 16 amino acids. Germline-derived CDR1 and CDR2 are MNHNS and SASEGT. V lost 2 bases, J lost 4 bases, and 15 bases lay in between. CDR3 sequence: CASSEHGSVGGNTIYF. DNA of the CDR3: TGTGCCAGCAGTGAACACGGTTCGGTGGGCGGAAACACCATATATTTT.

The chain carries TRBV6-5 and TRBJ1-3; TRBD1 aligns across 7 bases. CDR3 length equals 14 residues. V trimming: 7 bases; J trimming: 4 bases; junction bases outside the gene matches: 7. Germline V CDR1 and CDR2: MNHEY, SVGAGI. The CDR3 DNA is TGTGCCAGCACCTTACAGGGGATAGGAAACACCATATATTTT. It codes for CASTLQGIGNTIYF.

Written as DNA, the CDR3 is TGTGCCAGCAGCCAAACAGGGGGCTCCTACGAGCAGTACTTC. Its translation is CASSQTGGSYEQYF. This sequence joins TRBV5-5 and TRBJ2-7; TRBD1 agrees at 8 bases. V shed 4 bases, J shed 0 bases, and the junction held 3 bases outside the gene matches. CDR1 is SGHKS and CDR2 is YYEKEE in the germline V gene (reference sequence). The CDR3 extends over 14 amino acids.

V usage is TRBV7-2 and J usage is TRBJ2-1; the match to TRBD1 covers 8 bases. V was clipped by 1 base and J by 10 bases; unmatched bases: 9. The CDR3 is made up of 15 amino acids. Germline V lookup: CDR1 SGHTA, CDR2 FQGNSA. The CDR3 DNA reads TGTGCCAGCAGCTTAGTCGTCCTCAGGGGGCGAGAGCAGTTCTTC. Amino acids: CASSLVVLRGREQFF.

This chain joins TRBV3-1 (or the pseudogene TRBV3-2) and TRBJ2-1, with D perhaps TRBD2 (6 bases). V dropped 0 bases and J dropped 5 bases, with 11 bases sitting between them. The CDR3 has 15 residues. Germline-derived CDR1 and CDR2 are LGHDT and YNNKEL (reference sequence). The CDR3 region has the DNA TGTGCCAGCAGCCAAGACCCGGGACTTGACAATGAGCAGTTCTTC. This sequence encodes CASSQDPGLDNEQFF.

V and J are TRBV3-1 (or the pseudogene TRBV3-2) and TRBJ2-1, with 9 bases aligning to TRBD2. J gave up 4 bases and V 4 bases, and 8 bases lay outside the gene matches. The CDR3 totals 16 residues. Germline loops: CDR1 LGHDT, CDR2 YNNKEL (reference sequence). CDR3 nucleotides: TGTGCCAGCAGCCGCGGGGGGGCTGGGAAGTACAATGAGCAGTTCTTC. Protein product: CASSRGGAGKYNEQFF.

This rearrangement joins TRBV6-5 to TRBJ2-7; 8 nucleotides align to TRBD1. There are 12 residues in the CDR3. The trim removed 10 bases at V and 2 bases at J, leaving 4 bases unmatched. The germline gives CDR1 MNHEY, CDR2 SVGAGI. For the CDR3, the DNA is TGTGCCATCCGGGACAGGCCCTACGAGCAGTACTTC. This sequence encodes CAIRDRPYEQYF.

This chain joins TRBV10-2 and TRBJ2-7, with 7 bases identical to TRBD1. The V gene end was trimmed by 2 bases and the J gene end by 3 bases; junction bases not matched to a gene: 4. The CDR3 runs 14 residues. From germline, CDR1 is WSHSY and CDR2 SAAADI. CDR3 sequence: CASSERDRGYEQYF. CDR3 DNA: TGCGCCAGCAGTGAGAGGGACAGAGGCTACGAGCAGTACTTC.

The V call is TRBV7-9, the J call TRBJ1-1; perhaps TRBD1 as D (6 bases). Deletions cut 6 bases from V and 1 base from J, with 12 bases between. Germline loops: CDR1 SEHNR, CDR2 FQNEAQ (reference sequence). This CDR3 comprises 14 residues. CDR3 nucleotide sequence: TGTGCCAGCAGAATACAAGGGGGGAACACTGAAGCTTTCTTT. Its protein is CASRIQGGNTEAFF.

This chain connects TRBV7-3 to TRBJ1-1; D remains unclear. Trimming took off 1 base at V and 2 bases at J, with 5 bases between the two ends. The CDR3 extends over 13 amino acids. Germline values: CDR1 SGHTA, CDR2 FQGTGA. The CDR3, as DNA: TGTGCCAGCAGCTTAAGGCCCAACACTGAAGCTTTCTTT. This sequence encodes CASSLRPNTEAFF.